These T cell receptor beta chains were read from a single sample in a study of T cell responses to AZD1222 COVID-19 vaccine. Data came from immunoSEQ multiplex PCR; TCRdb stores just in-frame clones and leaves some out. The sample carries some 170,000 clones, 85% to 90% recorded once. The starting material was peripheral blood, obtained on day 0 of AZD1222 vaccination. The receptors come from an adult in good health. CDR3s include the opening cysteine and the closing phenylalanine or tryptophan. D genes are given only for firm matches. Clone size is not always given. Where it is, it says once, few, many or a class for expanded clones.

V,J,size,D,DNA,CDR3
TRBV7-3,TRBJ2-1,NA,TRBD2,TGTGCCAGCAGCTTACGGACTAGCGGGGGAAATGAGCAGTTCTTC,CASSLRTSGGNEQFF
TRBV6-6,TRBJ2-1,NA,NA,TGTGCCAGCAGTTCACACTACAATGAGCAGTTCTTC,CASSSHYNEQFF
TRBV6-6,TRBJ1-1,NA,NA,TGTGCCAGCACCACCCGACCCATGAACACTGAAGCTTTCTTT,CASTTRPMNTEAFF
TRBV7-8,TRBJ2-4,NA,NA,TGTGCCAGCAGCTCGAGGGTTTTTGGTACGGCCAAAAACATTCAGTACTTC,CASSSRVFGTAKNIQYF
TRBV9,TRBJ1-3,NA,NA,TGTGCCAGCAGCGCCCAAGACAGGAACTCTGGAAACACCATATATTTT,CASSAQDRNSGNTIYF
TRBV4-3,TRBJ2-2,NA,TRBD1,TGCGCCAGCAGCCAAAGGACAGGGACTCTGGCCACCGGGGAGCTGTTTTTT,CASSQRTGTLATGELFF
TRBV2,TRBJ1-5,NA,NA,TGTGCCAGCAGTGAACAAGGGTTCAATCAGCCCCAGCATTTT,CASSEQGFNQPQHF
TRBV7-9,TRBJ1-1,NA,NA,TGTGCCAGCAGCTGGGGGTTCGGGAACACTGAAGCTTTCTTT,CASSWGFGNTEAFF
TRBV19,TRBJ1-5,NA,NA,TGTGCCAGTAGTATTCGTTCTGGGAGTCTCTCCAATCAGCCCCAGCATTTT,CASSIRSGSLSNQPQHF
TRBV5-4,TRBJ2-1,NA,TRBD2,TGTGCCAGCAGCTCTGACAGAGGACTAGCGGGAGGCCAAGGTAATGAGCAGTTCTTC,CASSSDRGLAGGQGNEQFF
TRBV19,TRBJ2-1,NA,TRBD2,TGTGCCAGTAGTGCCCGTAGCGGGCCCTACAATGAGCAGTTCTTC,CASSARSGPYNEQFF
TRBV4-2,TRBJ1-1,NA,NA,TGTGCCAGTGGGGAGGTAACGGGGGTCCCGGGGACTGAAGCTTTCTTT,CASGEVTGVPGTEAFF
TRBV24-1,TRBJ1-2,NA,NA,TGTGCCACCAGTGAGACGTGGGGAGGCTACACCTTC,CATSETWGGYTF
TRBV5-1,TRBJ1-3,NA,NA,TGCGCCAGCAGGGTCAGCTCTGGAAACACCATATATTTT,CASRVSSGNTIYF
TRBV6-6,TRBJ1-1,NA,TRBD1,TGTGCCAGCAGTTACCTCGGGACAGGGACTGAAGCTTTCTTT,CASSYLGTGTEAFF
TRBV27,TRBJ1-5,NA,TRBD1,TGTGCCAGCAGTCCCTCCGGGACAGGGGTTGGGCAGCCCCAGCATTTT,CASSPSGTGVGQPQHF
TRBV11-2,TRBJ1-4,NA,TRBD1,TGTGCCAGCAGCTTCTGGACAGGCCTGAATGAAAAACTGTTTTTT,CASSFWTGLNEKLFF
TRBV3-1/TRBV3-2,TRBJ1-1,NA,TRBD1,TGTGCCAGCAGCCCACTCCGGGACAGCGAAGCTTTCTTT,CASSPLRDSEAFF
TRBV7-9,TRBJ2-3,once,TRBD2,TGTGCCAGCAGTATAACCCCGGGACTAGATGGCTCAGATACGCAGTATTTT,CASSITPGLDGSDTQYF
TRBV6-2/TRBV6-3,TRBJ1-5,NA,NA,TGTGCCAGCAGCCGCGAGACAGCATCGGGCAATCAGCCCCAGCATTTT,CASSRETASGNQPQHF
TRBV12-3/TRBV12-4,TRBJ1-4,NA,NA,TGTGCCAGCGGTGGAACTAATGAAAAACTGTTTTTT,CASGGTNEKLFF
TRBV29-1,TRBJ1-4,NA,NA,TGCAGCGTTGCTGTGGTGGGTGAAAAACTGTTTTTT,CSVAVVGEKLFF
TRBV6-4,TRBJ2-1,few,TRBD2,TGTGCCAGCAGTGACCAGGGGCTAGCGGGATACTACAATGAGCAGTTCTTC,CASSDQGLAGYYNEQFF
TRBV6-5,TRBJ1-2,NA,TRBD1,TGTGCCAGCCGGACAGGGGGCGGCACTTTCTATGGCTACACCTTC,CASRTGGGTFYGYTF
TRBV28,TRBJ1-6,NA,NA,TGTGCCAGCAGTTTATACACGACAGGCAGCTCCTATAATTCACCCCTCCACTTT,CASSLYTTGSSYNSPLHF
TRBV29-1,TRBJ1-1,once,NA,TGCAGCGTAAACACACGGAACACTGAAGCTTTCTTT,CSVNTRNTEAFF
TRBV19,TRBJ1-2,NA,NA,TGTGCCAGTAGTATAGAGGGGGGATTCGGCTACACCTTC,CASSIEGGFGYTF
TRBV18,TRBJ2-4,few,NA,TGTGCCAGCTCACCAGTGTTCGGGGGGCTGTTAGGGGAAGCCAAAAACATTCAGTACTTC,CASSPVFGGLLGEAKNIQYF
TRBV28,TRBJ2-7,NA,NA,TGTGCCAGCAGATCCGGGACACGCGAGCAGTACTTC,CASRSGTREQYF